A selection of T cell receptor beta chains follows, all from one sample in a study of OX40 agonist ivuxolimab in advanced cancers. Profiled with immunoSEQ multiplex PCR; TCRdb holds only in-frame clones, not every one. Seen here are 70,000 to 90,000 clones, approximately 80% observed once, and the top ten hold about 7.3%. The source was CD4+ or CD8+ T cells sorted from blood, collected in a trial of the OX40 agonist ivuxolimab. These TCRs come from an adult with an advanced solid tumor such as melanoma, head and neck, liver or kidney cancer. Both conserved end residues are part of each CDR3. Each record gives: CDR3 length, clone size, J gene, V gene, D gene, CDR3 protein, CDR3 DNA. D genes are given only for firm matches. The size entry is marked missing in some rows and otherwise reads once, few, many or a size class.

>15|.|TRBJ2-5|TRBV4-2|TRBD2
CASSHVKREEETQYF
TGTGCCAGCAGCCATGTAAAGCGGGAGGAGGAGACCCAGTACTTC
>17|.|TRBJ1-5|TRBV4-1|.
CASSQDGSGGGNQPQHF
TGCGCCAGCAGCCAAGATGGGAGTGGTGGGGGGAATCAGCCCCAGCATTTT
>15|.|TRBJ2-7|TRBV9|TRBD1
CASSVVAGQGYEQYF
TGTGCCAGCAGCGTAGTGGCAGGACAGGGCTACGAGCAGTACTTC
>11|.|TRBJ2-3|TRBV11-3|.
CASSPTDTQYF
TGTGCCAGCAGTCCTACAGATACGCAGTATTTT
>17|once|TRBJ1-5|TRBV19|.
CASNPQKWGEGNQPQHF
TGTGCCAGTAACCCTCAAAAGTGGGGAGAAGGCAATCAGCCCCAGCATTTT
>11|.|TRBJ2-7|TRBV10-1|.
CPLGGNYEQYF
TGCCCACTGGGGGGCAACTACGAGCAGTACTTC
>13|.|TRBJ2-7|TRBV30|.
CAWSAGPAYEQYF
TGTGCCTGGTCCGCCGGGCCTGCCTACGAGCAGTACTTC
>13|.|TRBJ2-1|TRBV7-2|.
CASSLGQFNEQFF
TGTGCCAGCAGCTTAGGGCAGTTCAATGAGCAGTTCTTC
>19|once|TRBJ2-3|TRBV27|TRBD2
CASSLLAGGPTHAADTQYF
TGTGCCAGCAGCCTTCTAGCGGGAGGCCCCACACATGCAGCGGATACGCAGTATTTT
>15|.|TRBJ2-1|TRBV28|TRBD2
CASMLAGGFYNEQFF
TGTGCCAGCATGCTAGCGGGGGGATTTTACAATGAGCAGTTCTTC
>13|.|TRBJ1-5|TRBV30|.
CAWRRDNNQPQHF
TGTGCCTGGAGAAGGGACAATAATCAGCCCCAGCATTTT
>13|.|TRBJ1-1|TRBV18|.
CASSPQGNTEAFF
TGTGCCAGCTCACCACAGGGGAACACTGAAGCTTTCTTT
>15|once|TRBJ1-1|TRBV9|.
CASSAAGRSRTEAFF
TGTGCCAGCAGCGCTGCAGGACGCTCTAGGACTGAAGCTTTCTTT
>16|.|TRBJ2-1|TRBV5-1|.
CASSLAGTGSYNEQFF
TGCGCCAGCAGCTTGGCCGGGACTGGATCCTACAATGAGCAGTTCTTC
>15|.|TRBJ1-6|TRBV2|.
CATGRRSSYNSPLHF
TGTGCCACAGGACGGAGGAGCTCCTATAATTCACCCCTCCACTTT
>12|.|TRBJ2-2|TRBV7-7|.
CASSPNTGELFF
TGTGCTAGCAGCCCAAACACCGGGGAGCTGTTTTTT
>14|once|TRBJ2-5|TRBV11-3|.
CASSDRAKGETQYF
TGTGCCAGCAGCGACCGGGCCAAGGGGGAGACCCAGTACTTC